These 17 T cell receptor beta chains were all obtained from the same sample, sequenced in a study of cytomegalovirus exposure and HLA in healthy donors. It was with 60 Vbeta and 13 Jbeta primers that the PCR ran. Measured with immunoSEQ multiplex PCR; TCRdb has only the in-frame clones, and not every one. The table lists around 150,000 clones, around 63% of them singletons. The sequenced sample consisted of PBMCs. The receptor source for this set is a human donor in good health.

The genes are TRBV28 and TRBJ1-2; D not certain. Germline CDR1 reads MDHEN; CDR2 reads SYDVKM. Trimming removed 7 bases at V and 1 base at J, with 13 bases between. CDR3 length equals 14 residues. The CDR3, as DNA: TGTGCCAGCACCCCGGGGTCCCATAACTATGGCTACACCTTC. Encoded protein: CASTPGSHNYGYTF.

The gene calls are TRBV4-1 and TRBJ2-7, with D uncertain. The V gene lost 1 base and the J gene lost 3 bases, with 4 bases spanning the gap. CDR3 length: 12 residues. The V gene's germline CDR1 is MGHRA and CDR2 YSYEKL. The CDR3 loop is CASSQGVYEQYF. Here the CDR3 DNA reads TGCGCCAGCAGCCAAGGAGTCTACGAGCAGTACTTC.

The chain combines TRBV7-7 with TRBJ1-4; 7 bases fit TRBD1. Per germline, CDR1 SSHAT and CDR2 FNYEAQ (reference sequence). The ends lost 1 base at V and 8 bases at J; junction bases unmatched: 7. The CDR3 runs to 15 residues. This CDR3 reads CASSLGGGAQEKLFF. The CDR3 bases are TGTGCCAGCAGCTTAGGAGGGGGCGCTCAAGAAAAACTGTTTTTT. The full variable domain, rest sourced from reference TRBV7-7 and TRBJ1-4, is GAGVSQSPRYKVTKRGQDVTLRCDPISSHATLYWYQQALGQGPEFLTYFNYEAQPDKSGLPSDRFSAERPEGSISTLTIQRTEQRDSAMYRCASSLGGGAQEKLFFGSGTQLSVL.

This clone was seen more than once but under ten times. This chain links TRBV5-1 with TRBJ2-1; 7 bases fit TRBD1. From germline, CDR1 is SGHRS and CDR2 YFSETQ. The CDR3 covers 15 residues. The V gene end was trimmed by 1 base and the J gene end by 7 bases; junction bases not matched to a gene: 8. The CDR3 protein is CASSLLQGIENEQFF. The DNA of the CDR3 is TGCGCCAGCAGCTTGCTACAGGGGATTGAGAATGAGCAGTTCTTC.

This chain connects TRBV2 to TRBJ1-5; D might be TRBD1 (5 bases). The CDR3 runs 15 residues. Germline V gene data show CDR1 as SNHLY and CDR2 as FYNNEI. V lost 5 bases to trimming and J lost 2 bases, with 13 bases between them. DNA of the CDR3: TGTGCCAGCAGTTCAGACGGGGGTGGCAATCAGCCCCAGCATTTT. It encodes CASSSDGGGNQPQHF.

This chain uses TRBV29-1 with TRBJ2-3, with a tentative D call TRBD2 (7 bases). The CDR3 spans 13 residues. Germline loops: CDR1 SQVTM, CDR2 ANQGSEA. The V end lost 3 bases, the J end lost 5 bases, and 12 bases lay between the germline ends. In DNA form, the CDR3 reads TGCAGCGTTGATCGGGGGGCGAAAGATACGCAGTATTTT. It codes for CSVDRGAKDTQYF.

V is TRBV2 and J is TRBJ1-5, with unresolved D. The CDR3 contains 13 residues. V lost 2 bases to trimming and J lost 6 bases, with 8 bases between them. Germline lookup yields CDR1 SNHLY and CDR2 FYNNEI. CDR3 in DNA: TGTGCCAGCAGTGAATGGGGAGTTCAGCCCCAGCATTTT. This codes for CASSEWGVQPQHF.

This clone has only one observation. The CDR3 spells CASRAPGTDTQYF. CDR3 nucleotides: TGTGCCAGCAGAGCCCCAGGGACAGATACGCAGTATTTT. This chain uses TRBV6-5 with TRBJ2-3; D perhaps matches TRBD1 (5 bases). CDR3 length: 13 residues. Germline V lookup: CDR1 MNHEY, CDR2 SVGAGI. V lost 6 bases, J lost 3 bases, and 10 bases lay in between.

The chain has TRBV7-2 and TRBJ1-5; D gene unclear. This CDR3 contains 14 residues. Deletions cut 1 base from V and 5 bases from J, with 9 bases between. Germline V CDR1 and CDR2: SGHTA, FQGNSA. Here the CDR3 reads CASSLVTGDQPQHF. In nucleotides, the CDR3 is TGTGCCAGCAGCTTAGTCACGGGTGATCAGCCCCAGCATTTT.

Only a few counts were recorded for this clone. The J gene is TRBJ1-3, the V gene TRBV4-1, with 8 bases that match TRBD1. The CDR3 runs to 15 residues. From germline, CDR1 is MGHRA and CDR2 YSYEKL. After removal of 2 bases from V and 3 bases from J, the junction contained 3 bases not matched to a gene. CDR3 protein: CASSQLDRDGNTIYF. Here the CDR3 DNA reads TGCGCCAGCAGCCAACTGGACAGGGATGGAAACACCATATATTTT.

This CDR3 is CASSLHGGRAFEQYF. DNA of the CDR3: TGTGCCAGCAGCTTACATGGCGGGAGGGCCTTCGAGCAGTACTTC. The chain has TRBV7-9 and TRBJ2-7; 9 positions match TRBD2. Looked up from germline, CDR1 is SEHNR and CDR2 is FQNEAQ (reference sequence). The CDR3 loop spans 15 amino acids. The ends lost 2 bases at V and 6 bases at J; junction bases unmatched: 8.

This chain joins TRBV28 and TRBJ1-5, with D possibly matching TRBD1 (6 bases). The germline V gene encodes CDR1 MDHEN and CDR2 SYDVKM. Trimming took 3 bases from V and 5 from J, leaving 11 bases between them. The CDR3 contains 14 residues. CDR3 coding DNA: TGTGCCAGCAGTTTTTTACAGGGCGATCAGCCCCAGCATTTT. Translated, it gives CASSFLQGDQPQHF.

The V and J genes are TRBV15 and TRBJ1-2, with 7 bases aligning to TRBD1. Germline CDR1 LNHNV, CDR2 YYDKDF (reference sequence). The CDR3 contains 17 residues. J was trimmed by 3 bases and V by 3 bases; bases with no gene match: 13. DNA for the CDR3: TGTGCCACCAGCAGGCTAACAACAGGGGCCCCTGACTATGGCTACACCTTC. Protein: CATSRLTTGAPDYGYTF.

This rearrangement joins TRBV29-1 to TRBJ2-2, with a weak D call TRBD1 (6 bases). V dropped 7 bases and J dropped 6 bases, with 15 bases sitting between them. The CDR3 has 13 amino acids. The germline gives CDR1 SQVTM, CDR2 ANQGSEA. CDR3 nucleotide sequence: TGCAGCGAGCAGACCAGGGGTTCCGGGGAGCTGTTTTTT. It is translated as CSEQTRGSGELFF.

The chain carries TRBV7-9 and TRBJ2-7; 10 positions agree with TRBD2. V trimming: 5 bases; J trimming: 3 bases; junction bases outside the gene matches: 4. The germline gives CDR1 SEHNR, CDR2 FQNEAQ (reference sequence). This CDR3 is built from 14 residues. The CDR3 DNA sequence: TGTGCCAGCAGCGCAGGACTAGCGGACTACGAGCAGTACTTC. Translating it yields CASSAGLADYEQYF.

The chain is built from TRBV4-1 and TRBJ2-1, with TRBD2 matching over 13 bases. CDR1 and CDR2 (germline): MGHRA, YSYEKL. With V trimmed by 4 bases and J by 10 bases, 7 bases remained unmatched. The CDR3 has 15 residues. CDR3 loop: CASSPGTSGNREQFF. DNA for the CDR3: TGCGCCAGCAGCCCAGGGACTAGCGGGAACCGGGAGCAGTTCTTC.

A few counts support this clone. The V gene is TRBV28, the J gene TRBJ1-4; 9 positions agree with TRBD1. J was trimmed by 10 bases and V by 6 bases; bases with no gene match: 9. The CDR3 totals 14 residues. The germline gives CDR1 MDHEN, CDR2 SYDVKM. The CDR3 bases are TGTGCCAGCAGCCCCCCGGGACAGGGAGGAAAACTGTTTTTT. Protein product: CASSPPGQGGKLFF.